The sample holds a few counts of the clone carrying this T cell receptor (beta chain). Its antigen is as yet unknown. Germline CDR1 and CDR2: SNHLY and FYNNEI. V gave up 5 bases and J gave up 13 bases; unmatched junction bases: 8. The CDR3 extends over 12 amino acids. Sorting that relied on CD45RO/CCR7/CD25/CD127/CD95/CD27 yielded CD4+ naive, central memory, regulatory and stem cell-like memory cells. Purity exceeded 95% in all sorted populations. The record originates from a study of beta chain features in type 1 diabetes. Overall study findings and caveats: Cells carrying high TCR expression could end up over-represented when cDNA is sequenced.

The isolated RNA, all of it, was reverse transcribed, so expressed TCRB transcripts were what got sequenced. Assay: immunoSEQ multiplex PCR; the TCRdb copy retains only in-frame clones and omits some. The table includes 400,000 to 500,000 clones, roughly 14% detected once. The chain couples TRBV2 to TRBJ2-1; 7 nucleotides match TRBD2. The receptor's source is a man younger than 40 in good health. The material sequenced was naive CD4+ T cells from blood. The CDR3 coding sequence is TGTGCCAGCAGTACCCGGACTAGTTTTCAGTTCTTC. Its translation is CASSTRTSFQFF.